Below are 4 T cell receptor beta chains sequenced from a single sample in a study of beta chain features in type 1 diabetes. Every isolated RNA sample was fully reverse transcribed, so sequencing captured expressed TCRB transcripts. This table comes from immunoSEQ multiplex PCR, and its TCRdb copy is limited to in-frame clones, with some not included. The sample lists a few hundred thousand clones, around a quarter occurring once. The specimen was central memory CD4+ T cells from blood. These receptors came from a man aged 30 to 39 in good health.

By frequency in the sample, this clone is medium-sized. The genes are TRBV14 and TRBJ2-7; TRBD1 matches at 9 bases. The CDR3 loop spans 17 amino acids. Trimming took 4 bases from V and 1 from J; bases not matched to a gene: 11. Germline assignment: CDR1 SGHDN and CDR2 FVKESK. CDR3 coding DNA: TGTGCCAGCAGCCTTACGTACACAGGGGGCTATTCCTACGAGCAGTACTTC. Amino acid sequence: CASSLTYTGGYSYEQYF. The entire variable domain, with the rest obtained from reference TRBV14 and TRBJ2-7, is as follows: EAGVTQFPSHSVIEKGQTVTLRCDPISGHDNLYWYRRVMGKEIKFLLHFVKESKQDESGMPNNRFLAERTGGTYSTLKVQPAELEDSGVYFCASSLTYTGGYSYEQYFGPGTRLTVT.

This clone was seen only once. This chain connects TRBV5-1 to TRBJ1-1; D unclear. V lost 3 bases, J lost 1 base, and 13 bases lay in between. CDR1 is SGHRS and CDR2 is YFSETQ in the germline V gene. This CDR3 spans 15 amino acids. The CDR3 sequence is CASSSAGKKNTEAFF. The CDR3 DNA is TGCGCCAGCAGCTCCGCCGGGAAAAAGAACACTGAAGCTTTCTTT.

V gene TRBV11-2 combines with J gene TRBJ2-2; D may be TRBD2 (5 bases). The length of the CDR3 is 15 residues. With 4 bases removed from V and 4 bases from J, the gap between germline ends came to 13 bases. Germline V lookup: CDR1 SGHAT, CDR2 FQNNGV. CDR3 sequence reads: CASSSIRGSTGELFF. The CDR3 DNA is TGTGCCAGCAGCTCGATCAGAGGGAGCACCGGGGAGCTGTTTTTT.

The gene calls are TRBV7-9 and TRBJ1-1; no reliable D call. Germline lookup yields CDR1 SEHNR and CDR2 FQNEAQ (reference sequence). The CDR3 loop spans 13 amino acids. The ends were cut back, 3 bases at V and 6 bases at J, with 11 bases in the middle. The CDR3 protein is CASSFEYEPEAFF. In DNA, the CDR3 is TGTGCCAGCAGCTTTGAATACGAACCTGAAGCTTTCTTT. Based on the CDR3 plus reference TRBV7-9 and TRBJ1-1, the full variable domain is DTGVSQNPRHKITKRGQNVTFRCDPISEHNRLYWYRQTLGQGPEFLTYFQNEAQLEKSRLLSDRFSAERPKGSFSTLEIQRTEQGDSAMYLCASSFEYEPEAFFGQGTRLTVV.